The rows below give T cell receptor beta chains drawn from one sample of a study of cytomegalovirus exposure and HLA in healthy donors. The assay was immunoSEQ multiplex PCR, and TCRdb's table has in-frame clones only and misses some. The sample lists 200,000 to 250,000 clones; roughly 84% were seen once. The specimen sequenced was PBMCs. The origin of the receptors is a human donor in good health. Each CDR3 is given with its conserved first and last residue. Each record gives: clone size, J gene, V gene, D gene, CDR3 protein, CDR3 DNA. The D gene is left open where the match is weak. Only part of the rows carry a size: once, few, many, or a class if the clone is expanded.

NA	TRBJ2-3	TRBV15	NA	CATSRDLAASTDTQYF	TGTGCCACCAGCAGAGATTTAGCGGCTAGCACAGATACGCAGTATTTT
few	TRBJ1-2	TRBV5-6	NA	CASSPTGIHYGYTF	TGTGCCAGCAGCCCCACAGGGATTCACTATGGCTACACCTTC
NA	TRBJ2-5	TRBV25-1	NA	CASSHGTLETQYF	TGTGCCAGCAGCCACGGGACTCTAGAGACCCAGTACTTC
NA	TRBJ2-1	TRBV7-2	TRBD1	CASSLGGFGQGAFNEQFF	TGTGCCAGCAGCTTAGGGGGTTTCGGGCAGGGGGCTTTCAATGAGCAGTTCTTC
NA	TRBJ2-4	TRBV21-1	NA	CASSPRRTPHGKNIQYF	TGTGCCAGCAGCCCACGACGGACACCACATGGCAAAAACATTCAGTACTTC
NA	TRBJ2-3	TRBV27	TRBD2	CASSSRTSYSDTQYF	TGTGCCAGCAGTTCCCGGACTAGTTATTCTGATACGCAGTATTTT
NA	TRBJ2-7	TRBV2	TRBD1	CASSTGQGAYEQYF	TGTGCCAGCAGTACAGGACAGGGGGCTTACGAGCAGTACTTC
NA	TRBJ2-3	TRBV27	TRBD1	CASGQGADTQYF	TGTGCCAGTGGACAGGGGGCAGATACGCAGTATTTT
once	TRBJ2-5	TRBV7-9	TRBD1	CASSLGTANRETQYF	TGTGCCAGCAGCCTCGGGACAGCTAATCGGGAGACCCAGTACTTC
NA	TRBJ2-1	TRBV13	TRBD2	CASGPTGTSASSYNEQFF	TGTGCCAGCGGACCAACCGGGACTAGCGCGAGCTCCTACAATGAGCAGTTCTTC
NA	TRBJ2-2	TRBV2	TRBD2	CASSDWPSGRDTGELFF	TGTGCCAGCAGTGATTGGCCTAGCGGGAGAGACACCGGGGAGCTGTTTTTT
NA	TRBJ2-3	TRBV4-2	TRBD2	CASSQAIGTSGSGFSQYF	TGTGCCAGCAGCCAAGCGATAGGGACTAGCGGGAGCGGGTTTTCGCAGTATTTT
NA	TRBJ2-1	TRBV18	TRBD2	CASSPLAGVPNEQFF	TGTGCCAGCTCACCCCTAGCGGGAGTTCCCAATGAGCAGTTCTTC
once	TRBJ1-5	TRBV5-5	TRBD1	CASSPRTGLSNQPQHF	TGTGCCAGCAGCCCCCGGACAGGCCTTAGCAATCAGCCCCAGCATTTT
NA	TRBJ2-3	TRBV29-1	NA	CSVEWGRERTDTQYF	TGCAGCGTTGAATGGGGCAGGGAACGCACAGATACGCAGTATTTT
NA	TRBJ2-7	TRBV10-3	TRBD2	CAISESGLAGSYEQYF	TGTGCCATCAGTGAGTCGGGACTAGCGGGCAGCTACGAGCAGTACTTC
NA	TRBJ2-1	TRBV27	TRBD2	CASSREPEASGSRLYNEQFF	TGTGCCAGCAGTCGTGAACCTGAGGCTAGCGGGAGCCGACTATACAATGAGCAGTTCTTC
NA	TRBJ2-7	TRBV28	NA	CASSGGRLYEQYF	TGTGCCAGCAGCGGGGGGCGCTTATACGAGCAGTACTTC
NA	TRBJ2-5	TRBV2	TRBD2	CASRDTFRDSLLLAGEWETQYF	TGTGCCAGCAGGGACACTTTCCGGGACAGTCTACTCCTAGCGGGAGAATGGGAGACCCAGTACTTC
NA	TRBJ2-7	TRBV6-5	TRBD1	CASGTRGQGVYEQYF	TGTGCCAGCGGAACCAGGGGACAGGGGGTCTACGAGCAGTACTTC
NA	TRBJ1-1	TRBV18	TRBD1	CASSPDRDTEAFF	TGTGCCAGCTCACCAGACAGGGACACTGAAGCTTTCTTT
NA	TRBJ2-7	TRBV5-1	TRBD1	CASSFNRGAYEQYF	TGCGCCAGCAGCTTCAACAGGGGTGCCTACGAGCAGTACTTC
NA	TRBJ2-7	TRBV9	NA	CASSLRLELSEQYF	TGTGCCAGCAGCTTGCGACTAGAGCTCAGCGAGCAGTACTTC
NA	TRBJ2-7	TRBV27	TRBD1	CASSMTGTDYEQYF	TGTGCCAGCAGTATGACAGGGACAGACTACGAGCAGTACTTC
NA	TRBJ1-2	TRBV5-1	NA	CASRSANEGGYTF	TGCGCCAGCAGGTCGGCAAACGAGGGAGGCTACACCTTC
NA	TRBJ2-6	TRBV9	NA	CASSVLREGSISGANVLTF	TGTGCCAGCAGCGTACTCCGTGAAGGGAGTATTTCTGGGGCCAACGTCCTGACTTTC
few	TRBJ2-1	TRBV7-3	NA	CASSLEVRTEQFF	TGTGCCAGCAGCTTAGAGGTAAGAACTGAGCAGTTCTTC
NA	TRBJ2-1	TRBV5-6	TRBD1	CASSLARDRWSEQFF	TGTGCCAGCAGCTTGGCCAGGGACAGGTGGAGTGAGCAGTTCTTC
NA	TRBJ2-5	TRBV6-5	TRBD2	CASSYGAGDQETQYF	TGTGCCAGCAGTTACGGGGCGGGAGACCAAGAGACCCAGTACTTC
few	TRBJ1-3	TRBV5-8	NA	CASSLEQGTGNTIYF	TGTGCCAGCAGCTTAGAACAGGGTACCGGAAACACCATATATTTT
NA	TRBJ2-1	TRBV21-1	NA	CASTLTTSGRVNEQFF	TGTGCCAGCACCTTGACGACTAGCGGGAGAGTGAATGAGCAGTTCTTC
NA	TRBJ2-2	TRBV5-1	TRBD2	CASSLQTGLTFTQNTGELFF	TGCGCCAGCAGCCTGCAAACGGGACTAACCTTTACTCAGAACACCGGGGAGCTGTTTTTT
NA	TRBJ2-1	TRBV2	NA	CASSEASSLYNEQFF	TGTGCCAGCAGTGAAGCTTCCTCCTTATACAATGAGCAGTTCTTC
NA	TRBJ2-3	TRBV6-5	TRBD1	CASRDRLTDTQYF	TGTGCCAGCAGGGACAGGTTGACAGATACGCAGTATTTT
few	TRBJ2-3	TRBV5-1	NA	CASSFKGESDTQYF	TGCGCCAGCTCTTTTAAGGGGGAGTCAGATACGCAGTATTTT
NA	TRBJ2-3	TRBV5-1	TRBD2	CASSLSAGGPRTDTQYF	TGCGCCAGCAGCTTATCTGCGGGAGGGCCGCGCACAGATACGCAGTATTTT
NA	TRBJ2-7	TRBV7-9	NA	CASSSDSSYEQYF	TGTGCCAGCAGCTCTGATAGCTCCTACGAGCAGTACTTC
few	TRBJ2-1	TRBV6-6	TRBD2	CASSSGTSGYNEQFF	TGTGCCAGCAGCTCCGGGACTAGCGGGTACAATGAGCAGTTCTTC
NA	TRBJ2-1	TRBV7-9	NA	CASSLRQANYNEQFF	TGTGCCAGCAGCTTACGACAGGCTAACTACAATGAGCAGTTCTTC
NA	TRBJ2-7	TRBV6-5	NA	CASSRRQNYEQYF	TGTGCCAGCAGCCGCAGACAGAACTACGAGCAGTACTTC
NA	TRBJ1-1	TRBV27	TRBD1	CASSFLDRDRDMNTEAFF	TGTGCCAGCAGTTTTTTAGACCGGGACAGGGATATGAACACTGAAGCTTTCTTT
NA	TRBJ2-7	TRBV19	TRBD2	CASMSSGRRSYEQYF	TGTGCCAGTATGAGTAGCGGGAGAAGGTCCTACGAGCAGTACTTC
NA	TRBJ1-1	TRBV13	NA	CASSRLYTEAFF	TGTGCCAGCAGCAGACTGTACACTGAAGCTTTCTTT
NA	TRBJ1-2	TRBV28	TRBD1	CASSIGQGNAYGYTF	TGTGCCAGCAGTATAGGACAGGGGAACGCCTATGGCTACACCTTC
once	TRBJ2-7	TRBV10-1	TRBD1	CASSQTGPGYEQYF	TGCGCCAGCAGTCAGACAGGGCCGGGCTACGAGCAGTACTTC
NA	TRBJ2-2	TRBV5-1	NA	CASSSTEAGELFF	TGCGCCAGCAGCTCCACCGAGGCCGGGGAGCTGTTTTTT
NA	TRBJ2-1	TRBV7-2	TRBD1	CASSAPGTATYNEQFF	TGTGCCAGCAGCGCTCCAGGGACAGCCACCTACAATGAGCAGTTCTTC
NA	TRBJ2-7	TRBV27	TRBD2	CASSFSVAGKQYF	TGTGCCAGCAGTTTTTCCGTAGCGGGAAAGCAGTACTTC
NA	TRBJ2-3	TRBV4-2	NA	CASSQVFNPEDTQYF	TGTGCCAGCAGCCAAGTATTCAATCCGGAGGATACGCAGTATTTT
NA	TRBJ2-1	TRBV27	NA	CASSFLGSSYNEQFF	TGTGCCAGCAGTTTCCTTGGGAGCTCCTACAATGAGCAGTTCTTC
once	TRBJ1-1	TRBV5-1	NA	CASSLDSLVTEAFF	TGCGCCAGCAGCTTGGACAGTTTAGTCACTGAAGCTTTCTTT
few	TRBJ1-5	TRBV7-3	NA	CASSSTHREARGNSNQPQHF	TGTGCCAGCAGCTCAACACACAGGGAAGCGCGGGGGAATAGCAATCAGCCCCAGCATTTT
NA	TRBJ2-1	TRBV7-9	TRBD2	CASSLLAGGSYNEQFF	TGTGCCAGCAGCTTACTAGCGGGTGGCTCCTACAATGAGCAGTTCTTC
NA	TRBJ2-3	TRBV5-1	NA	CASSSTEPDTQYF	TGCGCCAGCAGCTCAACAGAGCCAGATACGCAGTATTTT